This T cell receptor beta chain stems from a study of PD-1 blockade in classical Hodgkin lymphoma. Profiled with immunoSEQ multiplex PCR; TCRdb holds only in-frame clones, not every one. The table lists about 30,000 clones, 60% to 80% of them singletons. The CDR3 spans 12 residues. V gave up 10 bases and J gave up 7 bases, with 17 bases separating them. Germline loops: CDR1 MNHEY, CDR2 SVGAGI. Broader study findings: Factors driving the repertoire differences, possibly disease activity or prior therapy, remain undefined. By cycle point C4D1, TCR diversity had risen significantly in CD4+ cells (but not CD8+ cells). Newly diagnosed and completely responding patients shared comparable baseline diversity. Some patients began nivolumab under 1 year after ASCT. These patients were excluded from later analyses.

Relapse after autologous stem cell transplantation occurred in every patient, and brentuximab vedotin exposure varied. The sample holds a few counts of this clone. Its matching antigen is unknown. The chain uses TRBV6-5 and TRBJ2-7, with a weak D call TRBD2 (5 bases). Material: peripheral blood mononuclear cells (PBMCs), obtained before the second cycle of nivolumab. The source of this sequence is a human donor with classical Hodgkin lymphoma. The CDR3 spells CATSDSSGEQYF. The CDR3 nucleotides read TGTGCCACCTCGGACTCTTCGGGGGAGCAGTACTTC.